One T cell receptor beta chain is described in this entry. These data originate in a study of response to subunit inactivated influenza vaccine. TCRdb recomputed calls from the RT-PCR reads with MiXCR, one row per CDR3 protein. The sample has about 190,000 distinct CDR3 sequences, approximately 15% seen once; the top ten hold 26%. The specimen was CD8+ T cells sorted from PBMCs, collected approximately 5 days after vaccination. The origin of this receptor is a middle-aged man who received an inactivated influenza vaccine.

The CDR3 nucleotides are TGTGCCAGCAGCGCCTGGGTATCCGCGAACACCGGGGAGCTGTTTTTT. It specifies CASSAWVSANTGELFF. The V call is TRBV7-9, the J call TRBJ2-2, with unresolved D. The CDR3 has 16 amino acids. From germline, CDR1 is SEHNR and CDR2 FQNEAQ (reference sequence). Trimming cost V 5 bases and J 0 bases, with 13 bases left between them.